What follows are 24 T cell receptor beta chains derived from one specimen sequenced in a study of T cell changes during pregnancy in multiple sclerosis. Only in-frame clones appear in the TCRdb table, and some are missing; sequencing was by immunoSEQ multiplex PCR. The data contain tens of thousands of clones, about 92% of them singletons. The sequences come from peripheral blood, collected in the first trimester of pregnancy. All receptors come from a female donor with multiple sclerosis, enrolled in a pregnancy study.

The CDR3 DNA follows: TGTGCCAGCAGGCAACAGTCCTATGGCTACACCTTC. Protein: CASRQQSYGYTF. The V call is TRBV6-5, the J call TRBJ1-2; D is unresolved. The ends were cut back, 6 bases at V and 4 bases at J, with 9 bases in the middle. Per the germline V gene, CDR1 is MNHEY and CDR2 is SVGAGI. The CDR3 contains 12 residues.

This chain joins TRBV6-5 and TRBJ2-4; 7 nucleotides match TRBD1. This CDR3 contains 15 residues. Germline CDR1 is MNHEY and CDR2 is SVGAGI. V trimming: 4 bases; J trimming: 0 bases; junction bases outside the gene matches: 3. CDR3 DNA: TGTGCCAGCAGTTTAACAGGGGAAGCCAAAAACATTCAGTACTTC. Protein sequence: CASSLTGEAKNIQYF.

The chain recombines TRBV2 with TRBJ2-7; perhaps TRBD2 as D (7 bases). The V end was cut by 5 bases, the J end by 1 base, with 15 bases between. This CDR3 is built from 15 residues. The germline V gene encodes CDR1 SNHLY and CDR2 FYNNEI. The CDR3 DNA sequence: TGTGCCAGCAGTTCACAGGGCGGGAGTTCCTACGAGCAGTACTTC. Translating gives CASSSQGGSSYEQYF. The entire variable domain, with the rest obtained from reference TRBV2 and TRBJ2-7, is as follows: EPEVTQTPSHQVTQMGQEVILRCVPISNHLYFYWYRQILGQKVEFLVSFYNNEISEKSEIFDDQFSVERPDGSNFTLKIRSTKLEDSAMYFCASSSQGGSSYEQYFGPGTRLTVT.

A note on this clone: The same CDR3 also results from other DNA sequences found in this sample. The chain employs TRBV7-2 and TRBJ1-5; D gene ambiguous. With 5 bases removed from V and 2 bases from J, the gap between germline ends came to 7 bases. The CDR3 contains 13 residues. Germline V gene data show CDR1 as SGHTA and CDR2 as FQGNSA. DNA of the CDR3: TGTGCCAGCAGCCTTCGGGGCAATCAGCCCCAGCATTTT. It yields the protein CASSLRGNQPQHF.

The rearrangement uses TRBV2 and TRBJ2-7, with a possible D match to TRBD1 (6 bases). The CDR3 sequence is 15 residues long. Germline V CDR1 and CDR2: SNHLY, FYNNEI. V was cut by 7 bases and J by 0 bases, with 16 bases left in between. The CDR3 reads CASTRIRDISYEQYF. The CDR3 nucleotides read TGTGCCAGCACCCGGATCCGGGACATCTCCTACGAGCAGTACTTC.

The V call is TRBV6-4, the J call TRBJ2-7, with D possibly matching TRBD2 (7 bases). V gave up 7 bases and J gave up 0 bases, with 22 bases separating them. Germline loops: CDR1 MRHNA, CDR2 SNTAGT. This CDR3 comprises 17 residues. The CDR3 protein is CASIPGVRGGVSYEQYF. CDR3 bases: TGTGCCAGCATCCCCGGTGTAAGGGGGGGGGTCTCCTACGAGCAGTACTTC.

J is TRBJ2-5 and V is TRBV19; the match to TRBD1 covers 10 bases. Germline V CDR1 and CDR2: LNHDA, SQIVND (reference sequence). The V gene end was trimmed by 10 bases and the J gene end by 3 bases; junction bases not matched to a gene: 5. There are 13 residues in the CDR3. CDR3 sequence (DNA): TGTGCCACCAGGGACAGGGGCAAAGAGACCCAGTACTTC. This codes for CATRDRGKETQYF.

The V gene is TRBV19, the J gene TRBJ2-1, with D tentatively TRBD2 (5 bases). CDR3 length equals 14 residues. Germline CDR1 and CDR2: LNHDA and SQIVND (reference sequence). The germline V and J ends were trimmed by 3 bases and 9 bases, with 15 bases remaining between them. CDR3 nucleotide sequence: TGTGCCAGTAGTATCGATGCAAGCGGTCGTGAGCAGTTCTTC. Translated: CASSIDASGREQFF.

This chain links TRBV19 with TRBJ1-2; D may be TRBD1 (6 bases). Germline-derived CDR1 and CDR2 are LNHDA and SQIVND (reference sequence). The CDR3 spans 15 residues. The ends were cut back, 5 bases at V and 7 bases at J, with 20 bases in the middle. CDR3 protein: CASSDPGAPYGGYTF. In DNA, the CDR3 is TGTGCCAGTAGTGATCCAGGGGCTCCTTATGGTGGCTACACCTTC.

The V and J genes are TRBV5-4 and TRBJ1-2, with TRBD1 identical over 8 bases. Germline V CDR1 and CDR2: SGHNT, YYREEE (reference sequence). J was trimmed by 8 bases and V by 5 bases; bases with no gene match: 14. This CDR3 region has 15 residues. Here the CDR3 reads CASRGGQGEGGGYTF. The CDR3 coding sequence is TGTGCCAGCAGGGGCGGACAGGGAGAAGGCGGCGGCTACACCTTC.

V is TRBV27 and J is TRBJ1-5, with a weak D call TRBD1 (5 bases). The V end lost 8 bases, the J end lost 4 bases, and 12 bases lay between the germline ends. The CDR3 has 13 amino acids. Per germline, CDR1 MNHEY and CDR2 SMNVEV (reference sequence). CDR3 residues: CASAGSYNQPQHF. The CDR3 nucleotides are TGTGCCAGCGCAGGGTCCTATAATCAGCCCCAGCATTTT.

A single count supports this clone. The rearrangement links TRBV7-2 to TRBJ2-6; 7 nucleotides align to TRBD2. The CDR3 spans 18 residues. CDR1 and CDR2 from the germline V gene are SGHTA and FQGNSA. V gave up 1 base and J gave up 1 base; unmatched junction bases: 7. The CDR3 DNA reads TGTGCCAGCAGCTTAGGGGTAACGGGGGGATCTGGGGCCAACGTCCTGACTTTC. This codes for CASSLGVTGGSGANVLTF.

This clone was observed a single time. The chain combines TRBV15 with TRBJ2-5; D might be TRBD2 (6 bases). Germline values: CDR1 LNHNV, CDR2 YYDKDF (reference sequence). This CDR3 is built from 14 residues. V lost 5 bases, J lost 5 bases, and 15 bases lay in between. The CDR3 coding sequence is TGTGCCACCAGCTGGAGGGGAAGGGTGGAGACCCAGTACTTC. Its protein product is CATSWRGRVETQYF.

The genes are TRBV9 and TRBJ2-3, with 8 bases identical to TRBD2. The CDR3 has 16 amino acids. J lost 0 bases, V lost 0 bases, and 3 bases had no gene match. CDR1 and CDR2 (germline): SGDLS, YYNGEE. The CDR3 is CASSVVGTSSTDTQYF. CDR3 bases: TGTGCCAGCAGCGTAGTAGGGACTAGTAGCACAGATACGCAGTATTTT.

The CDR3 is CSVAREGLTDTQYF. CDR3 DNA: TGCAGCGTTGCTCGGGAGGGTTTAACAGATACGCAGTATTTT. This chain joins TRBV29-1 and TRBJ2-3; 8 nucleotides line up with TRBD2. The junction had 6 bases not matched to a gene; V was cut back by 4 bases and J by 3 bases. Germline V lookup: CDR1 SQVTM, CDR2 ANQGSEA. The CDR3 loop spans 14 amino acids.

V is TRBV10-3 and J is TRBJ1-1, with D possibly matching TRBD1 (6 bases). The CDR3 runs 14 residues. V lost 3 bases, J lost 4 bases, and 12 bases lay in between. The V gene's germline CDR1 is ENHRY and CDR2 SYGVKD. CDR3 region: CAISEQGSGTEAFF. In nucleotides, the CDR3 is TGTGCCATCAGTGAACAGGGTTCAGGCACTGAAGCTTTCTTT.

V is TRBV5-1 and J is TRBJ2-5, with 10 bases matching TRBD2. Gene TRBJ2-7 matches the end of the DNA better, so the J call may be wrong. Germline V gives CDR1 SGHRS, CDR2 YFSETQ. The CDR3 has 15 residues. Here the CDR3 DNA reads TGCGCCAGCAGCGTCGGGACTAGCGACTCCTACGAGCAGTACTTC. This translates into CASSVGTSDSYEQYF.

The V gene is TRBV4-3, the J gene TRBJ2-1; D ambiguous. The CDR3 extends over 16 amino acids. With 1 base removed from V and 8 bases from J, the gap between germline ends came to 18 bases. CDR1 is LGHNA, CDR2 YSLEER, per germline. CDR3 coding DNA: TGCGCCAGCAGCCAAGCTATCGTCCTCTCAGGCGATGAGCAGTTCTTC. Translating gives CASSQAIVLSGDEQFF.

This clone was seen once. J is TRBJ2-5 and V is TRBV6-1; TRBD2 matches at 11 bases. The V gene's germline CDR1 is MNHNS and CDR2 SASEGT. The CDR3 totals 15 residues. Trimming removed 3 bases from V and 4 bases from J; junction bases left unmatched: 4. The CDR3 coding sequence is TGTGCCAGCAGTGACTTGGGACTAGCGGTAGAGACCCAGTACTTC. This encodes CASSDLGLAVETQYF.

The chain combines TRBV4-2 with TRBJ2-2; 10 nucleotides agree with TRBD1. Germline values: CDR1 LGHNA, CDR2 YNFKEQ. The CDR3 has 15 residues. Trimming cost V 4 bases and J 7 bases; bases outside gene matches: 6. For the CDR3, the DNA is TGTGCCAGCAGCCGAGGACAGGGGGACAGCGGGGAGCTGTTTTTT. Amino acids: CASSRGQGDSGELFF.

This chain uses TRBV6-4 with TRBJ2-3; 8 bases align to TRBD2. CDR3 length equals 15 residues. The ends lost 2 bases at V and 4 bases at J; junction bases unmatched: 5. CDR1 is MRHNA and CDR2 is SNTAGT in the germline V gene. This CDR3 reads CASSDTGGGSDTQYF. DNA of the CDR3: TGTGCCAGCAGTGACACGGGAGGGGGTTCAGATACGCAGTATTTT.

The gene calls are TRBV7-9 and TRBJ2-7; TRBD2 is a possible D gene (6 bases). V lost 4 bases and J 3 bases, leaving 19 bases between the germline ends. CDR1 SEHNR and CDR2 FQNEAQ come from the germline V gene (reference sequence). This CDR3 is 16 amino acids long. The CDR3 sequence is CASSYTPAGRGYEQYF. For the CDR3, the DNA is TGTGCCAGCAGCTATACTCCGGCGGGACGGGGCTACGAGCAGTACTTC.

V is TRBV4-3 and J is TRBJ2-1; D remains ambiguous. This CDR3 comprises 13 residues. Germline V CDR1 and CDR2: LGHNA, YSLEER. V lost 0 bases and J lost 7, with 7 bases in between. The CDR3 is CASSQDGENEQFF. The DNA of the CDR3 is TGCGCCAGCAGCCAAGATGGTGAGAATGAGCAGTTCTTC.

V is TRBV7-9 and J is TRBJ2-7, with 9 nucleotides matching TRBD2. V shed 5 bases and J 1 base; nucleotides not matched to a gene: 6. The germline gives CDR1 SEHNR, CDR2 FQNEAQ (reference sequence). There are 15 residues in the CDR3. The CDR3 nucleotides are TGTGCCAGCAGCAATAGCGGGAGTCGATCCTACGAGCAGTACTTC. It codes for CASSNSGSRSYEQYF.